This entry lists 11 T cell receptor beta chains sequenced from one sample in a study of radiation and T cells in renal cell carcinoma. The data were produced by immunoSEQ multiplex PCR, yet TCRdb's version contains in-frame clones alone and is incomplete. The sample lists around 64,000 clones, approximately 80% occurring once. The time point denotes: baseline pretreatment blood. Regarding treatment: 15 Gy SBRT to primary tumor, nephrectomy 4 weeks later. Sequences were derived from blood, sampled from a patient whose treatment included radiotherapy and nephrectomy. The receptors shown here come from a man between 60 and 75 years old with renal cell carcinoma.

The rearrangement uses TRBV6-6 and TRBJ1-5, with 7 bases that match TRBD1. The J segment lost 6 bases and the V segment lost 10 bases, leaving 6 bases of the junction unmatched. Germline CDR1 is MNHNY and CDR2 is SVGAGI (reference sequence). The CDR3 is 12 residues long. CDR3 in DNA: TGTGCCACGCAGGGGGTCACTCAGCCCCAGCATTTT. Its translation: CATQGVTQPQHF.

The gene calls are TRBV7-9 and TRBJ2-5, with a tentative D call TRBD1 (7 bases). V was clipped by 4 bases and J by 1 base, with 13 bases between them. The CDR3 runs to 15 residues. Germline CDR1 is SEHNR and CDR2 is FQNEAQ (reference sequence). This CDR3 is CASSSQGGTQETQYF. CDR3 nucleotides: TGTGCCAGCAGCTCCCAGGGGGGCACCCAAGAGACCCAGTACTTC.

The chain employs TRBV4-3 and TRBJ1-2; no clear D gene. Deletions cut 3 bases from V and 4 bases from J, with 12 bases between. In germline, CDR1 is LGHNA, CDR2 YSLEER. This CDR3 comprises 14 residues. CDR3 DNA: TGCGCCAGCAGCCAGCAAAGGGAGGGCTATGGCTACACCTTC. This translates into CASSQQREGYGYTF.

The chain couples TRBV6-6 to TRBJ1-1, with TRBD1 identical over 8 bases. Trimming removed 6 bases from V and 0 bases from J; junction bases left unmatched: 6. CDR3 length: 15 amino acids. Germline V gene data show CDR1 as MNHNY and CDR2 as SVGAGI (reference sequence). The CDR3 DNA follows: TGTGCCAGCAGCTTGGGACAGGAATTGAACACTGAAGCTTTCTTT. This gives the protein CASSLGQELNTEAFF.

This chain connects TRBV7-9 to TRBJ1-2; a weak D match, TRBD1 (5 bases). CDR1 is SEHNR, CDR2 FQNEAQ, per germline (reference sequence). The germline V and J ends were trimmed by 3 bases and 4 bases, with 9 bases remaining between them. The CDR3 covers 13 residues. This CDR3 is CASSFMGPYGYTF. The CDR3 DNA reads as TGTGCCAGCAGCTTTATGGGGCCCTATGGCTACACCTTC.

This clone showed up many times. The V gene is TRBV9, the J gene TRBJ2-3; TRBD1 might be the D (6 bases). CDR3 length equals 15 residues. Trimming removed 3 bases at V and 0 bases at J, with 11 bases between. The germline gives CDR1 SGDLS, CDR2 YYNGEE. The CDR3, as DNA: TGTGCCAGCAGCGGAACGGGACATAGCACAGATACGCAGTATTTT. It codes for CASSGTGHSTDTQYF.

This chain links TRBV30 with TRBJ1-1; 7 bases map to TRBD1. CDR3 length: 13 residues. The junction had 16 bases not matched to a gene; V was cut back by 8 bases and J by 10 bases. CDR1 and CDR2 from the germline V gene are GTSNPN and SVGIG (reference sequence). CDR3 residues: CALQTGPVLRAFF. The CDR3 nucleotides read TGTGCCCTTCAGACAGGGCCGGTACTACGAGCTTTCTTT.

This clone was seen a few times. The chain carries TRBV4-3 and TRBJ2-1, with D unclear. The germline gives CDR1 LGHNA, CDR2 YSLEER. The CDR3 runs 13 residues. Deletions cut 0 bases from V and 7 bases from J, with 7 bases between. CDR3 region: CASSQETINEQFF. The CDR3 region has the DNA TGCGCCAGCAGCCAAGAGACAATTAATGAGCAGTTCTTC.

This clone showed up just a few times. CDR3 sequence (DNA): TGTGCCAGCAGCGATTCCGGGACAGGGAGCCACGAGCAGTACTTC. The encoded protein is CASSDSGTGSHEQYF. The rearrangement uses TRBV9 and TRBJ2-7, with 9 bases lining up with TRBD1. The trim removed 3 bases at V and 5 bases at J, leaving 9 bases unmatched. Germline V gives CDR1 SGDLS, CDR2 YYNGEE. This CDR3 has 15 residues. The full variable domain, in which reference TRBV9 and TRBJ2-7 provide the parts outside the CDR3, is DSGVTQTPKHLITATGQRVTLRCSPRSGDLSVYWYQQSLDQGLQFLIQYYNGEERAKGNILERFSAQQFPDLHSELNLSSLELGDSALYFCASSDSGTGSHEQYFGPGTRLTVT.

The gene calls are TRBV19 and TRBJ2-2, with TRBD1 matching over 9 bases. From germline, CDR1 is LNHDA and CDR2 SQIVND (reference sequence). J lost 4 bases, V lost 1 base, and 7 bases had no gene match. The CDR3 sequence is 17 residues long. The CDR3 sequence is CASSIAAGQGFTGELFF. CDR3 coding DNA: TGTGCCAGTAGTATAGCTGCGGGACAGGGTTTCACCGGGGAGCTGTTTTTT.

This chain links TRBV27 with TRBJ2-1; possibly TRBD2 for D (5 bases). V was cut by 3 bases and J by 3 bases, with 12 bases left in between. The V gene's germline CDR1 is MNHEY and CDR2 SMNVEV (reference sequence). This CDR3 region has 15 residues. The CDR3 DNA reads as TGTGCCAGCAGTTTCCAGACTACTTACTACAATGAGCAGTTCTTC. Translated: CASSFQTTYYNEQFF.